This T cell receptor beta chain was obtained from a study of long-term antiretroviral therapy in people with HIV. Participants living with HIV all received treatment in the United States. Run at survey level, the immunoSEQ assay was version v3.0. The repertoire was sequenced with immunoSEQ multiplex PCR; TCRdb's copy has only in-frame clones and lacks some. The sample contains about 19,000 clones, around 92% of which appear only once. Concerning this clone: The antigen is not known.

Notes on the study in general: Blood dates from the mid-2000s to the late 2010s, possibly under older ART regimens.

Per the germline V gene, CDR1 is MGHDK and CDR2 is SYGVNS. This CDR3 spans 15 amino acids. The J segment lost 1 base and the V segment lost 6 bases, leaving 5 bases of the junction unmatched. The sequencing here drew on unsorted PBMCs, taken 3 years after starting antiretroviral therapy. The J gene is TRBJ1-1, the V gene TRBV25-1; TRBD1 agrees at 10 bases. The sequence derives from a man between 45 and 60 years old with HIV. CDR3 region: CASSLGQGTNTEAFF. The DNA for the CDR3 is TGTGCCAGCAGCTTGGGACAGGGGACGAACACTGAAGCTTTCTTT. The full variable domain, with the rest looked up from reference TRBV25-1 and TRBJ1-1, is EADIYQTPRYLVIGTGKKITLECSQTMGHDKMYWYQQDPGMELHLIHYSYGVNSTEKGDLSSESTVSRIRTEHFPLTLESARPSHTSQYLCASSLGQGTNTEAFFGQGTRLTVV.